This T cell receptor (beta chain) stems from a study of blood T cell repertoires in COVID-19. Study in general: PBMCs, B-cell-depleted T cells, or T cells provided the cDNA or gDNA that made up the material.

This clone has a single count. This CDR3 is also generated by other DNA sequences in the sample. Seattle researchers signed up patients amid active infection and tracked them longitudinally. TCRdb's table, derived via immunoSEQ multiplex PCR, lists solely in-frame clones and lacks some. The sample carries around 370,000 clones, more than 70% recorded once. V lost 0 bases to trimming and J lost 4 bases, with 7 bases between them. The CDR3 contains 13 residues. Looked up from germline, CDR1 is SGHNT and CDR2 is YYREEE (reference sequence). Specimen: peripheral blood. The chain carries TRBV5-4 and TRBJ1-2; tentatively, D is TRBD1 (6 bases). This TCR derives from a woman between 65 and 79 years old with COVID-19, enrolled during active disease. The CDR3 loop is CASSLDRAYGYTF. CDR3 bases: TGTGCCAGCAGCTTGGACAGGGCCTATGGCTACACCTTC.